Below, 24 T cell receptor beta chains from the same sample are listed, as sequenced in a study of T cell changes during pregnancy in multiple sclerosis. Profiling relied on immunoSEQ multiplex PCR, and the TCRdb table lists in-frame clones only, not all of them. The top ten clones hold less than 0.75% of a sample with some 85,000 clones, roughly 93% of them seen once. Sequenced material: peripheral blood, taken in the second trimester of pregnancy. Every receptor here comes from a female donor in good health, enrolled as a control in a pregnancy study.

V usage is TRBV7-2 and J usage is TRBJ2-3, with 7 bases fitting TRBD1. This CDR3 has 13 amino acids. Losses at the gene ends were 5 bases for V and 5 bases for J; bases not matched to a gene: 4. The germline gives CDR1 SGHTA, CDR2 FQGNSA. The DNA of the CDR3 is TGTGCCAGCAGCCCCCGGGACAGAGATACGCAGTATTTT. This translates into CASSPRDRDTQYF. Full variable domain (remainder filled in from reference TRBV7-2 and TRBJ2-3): GAGVSQSPSNKVTEKGKDVELRCDPISGHTALYWYRQSLGQGLEFLIYFQGNSAPDKSGLPSDRFSAERTGGSVSTLTIQRTQQEDSAVYLCASSPRDRDTQYFGPGTRLTVL.

The chain has TRBV30 and TRBJ1-1, with D uncertain. V was cut by 4 bases and J by 1 base, with 10 bases left in between. This CDR3 contains 13 residues. Germline lookup yields CDR1 GTSNPN and CDR2 SVGIG (reference sequence). CDR3 sequence (DNA): TGTGCCTGGAAGACAACAGCGAACACTGAAGCTTTCTTT. It codes for CAWKTTANTEAFF.

V and J are TRBV19 and TRBJ1-1, with 9 bases matching TRBD1. The CDR3 runs 15 residues. V shed 5 bases and J 0 bases; nucleotides not matched to a gene: 4. Germline V gives CDR1 LNHDA, CDR2 SQIVND (reference sequence). DNA of the CDR3: TGTGCCAGTAGTCCCGGGACAGGGATGAACACTGAAGCTTTCTTT. Amino acids: CASSPGTGMNTEAFF.

Written as DNA, the CDR3 is TGTGCCAGCAGTTCGGTGGTGAACACTGAAGCTTTCTTT. Its protein product is CASSSVVNTEAFF. The V call is TRBV27, the J call TRBJ1-1, with D uncertain. Germline V gene sequence: CDR1 MNHEY, CDR2 SMNVEV (reference sequence). V dropped 4 bases and J dropped 0 bases, with 6 bases sitting between them. This CDR3 is 13 amino acids long.

This clone was recorded only once. The rearrangement joins TRBV5-1 to TRBJ1-4, with a tentative D call TRBD1 (6 bases). Germline V gene sequence: CDR1 SGHRS, CDR2 YFSETQ. The V and J ends lost 5 bases and 1 base respectively, with 12 bases between them. CDR3 length equals 15 residues. CDR3 protein: CASSLKQGTNEKLFF. The CDR3 region has the DNA TGCGCCAGCAGTTTGAAACAGGGAACTAATGAAAAACTGTTTTTT.

The chain carries TRBV25-1 and TRBJ1-2; no clear D gene. V lost 1 base, J lost 2 bases, and 5 bases lay in between. The CDR3 length is 13 residues. Germline V CDR1 and CDR2: MGHDK, SYGVNS. The CDR3 spells CASSELRNYGYTF. CDR3 DNA sequence: TGTGCCAGCAGTGAATTACGGAACTATGGCTACACCTTC.

This chain links TRBV5-1 with TRBJ2-7, with 8 bases identical to TRBD1. From germline, CDR1 is SGHRS and CDR2 YFSETQ. The V segment lost 4 bases and the J segment 6 bases; nucleotides outside the gene matches: 6. The CDR3 runs 13 residues. The CDR3: CASSIGQGAEQYF. The DNA for the CDR3 is TGCGCCAGCAGCATCGGACAGGGCGCCGAGCAGTACTTC.

The table lists this clone with a count of one. This chain connects TRBV7-2 to TRBJ1-1; the D is unclear. This CDR3 has 15 amino acids. Germline V gene sequence: CDR1 SGHTA, CDR2 FQGNSA. V was shortened by 6 bases and J by 0 bases, with 14 bases between the two germline ends. The CDR3 protein is CASSQVATLNTEAFF. CDR3 nucleotide sequence: TGTGCCAGCAGTCAGGTGGCAACCCTGAACACTGAAGCTTTCTTT. The full variable domain, in which reference TRBV7-2 and TRBJ1-1 provide the parts outside the CDR3, is GAGVSQSPSNKVTEKGKDVELRCDPISGHTALYWYRQSLGQGLEFLIYFQGNSAPDKSGLPSDRFSAERTGGSVSTLTIQRTQQEDSAVYLCASSQVATLNTEAFFGQGTRLTVV.

The gene calls are TRBV2 and TRBJ2-5; 9 bases fit TRBD1. The CDR3 sequence is 14 residues long. The V gene end was trimmed by 5 bases and the J gene end by 3 bases; junction bases not matched to a gene: 4. Looked up from germline, CDR1 is SNHLY and CDR2 is FYNNEI. As DNA, the CDR3 is TGTGCCAGCAGTTCGACAGGGGGGGAAGAGACCCAGTACTTC. It codes for CASSSTGGEETQYF.

The chain joins TRBV27 to TRBJ2-1; the D gene is possibly TRBD1 (6 bases). This CDR3 spans 15 amino acids. Trimming stripped 6 bases from V and 4 bases from J, with 16 bases between. The germline V gene has CDR1 MNHEY and CDR2 SMNVEV (reference sequence). The CDR3 spells CASRRSQGLYNEQFF. In DNA form, the CDR3 reads TGTGCCAGCAGAAGGTCACAGGGATTATACAATGAGCAGTTCTTC.

This chain connects TRBV6-4 to TRBJ2-1; 10 bases align to TRBD2. Germline values: CDR1 MRHNA, CDR2 SNTAGT. V shed 5 bases and J 8 bases; nucleotides not matched to a gene: 9. The CDR3 runs to 15 residues. CDR3 nucleotides: TGTGCCAGCAGTAATAAGCGGGGGGGCCCCGATGAGCAGTTCTTC. Translation gives CASSNKRGGPDEQFF.

This clone showed up just a few times. The gene calls are TRBV7-3 and TRBJ2-1, with 7 bases aligning to TRBD1. Germline V gene sequence: CDR1 SGHTA, CDR2 FQGTGA. The J segment lost 4 bases and the V segment lost 4 bases, leaving 7 bases of the junction unmatched. The CDR3 runs to 15 residues. DNA of the CDR3: TGTGCCAGCAGCTCACCGACAGGGTCTTACAATGAGCAGTTCTTC. Encoded protein: CASSSPTGSYNEQFF. The full variable domain, completed using reference TRBV7-3 and TRBJ2-1, is GAGVSQTPSNKVTEKGKYVELRCDPISGHTALYWYRQSLGQGPEFLIYFQGTGAADDSGLPNDRFFAVRPEGSVSTLKIQRTERGDSAVYLCASSSPTGSYNEQFFGPGTRLTVL.

The chain uses TRBV9 and TRBJ2-7, with D perhaps TRBD2 (5 bases). The V end lost 6 bases, the J end lost 2 bases, and 24 bases lay between the germline ends. The germline V gene has CDR1 SGDLS and CDR2 YYNGEE. This CDR3 is built from 17 residues. DNA of the CDR3: TGTGCCAGCATCCGCCACGGGAAAAGAAGAAGCCCCTACGAGCAGTACTTC. Its protein product is CASIRHGKRRSPYEQYF.

V usage is TRBV23-1 and J usage is TRBJ2-7; TRBD1 aligns across 9 bases. TRBV23-1 is marked as an open reading frame, function uncertain. This CDR3 region has 19 residues. V lost 10 bases to trimming and J lost 2 bases; unmatched junction nucleotides: 24. Here the CDR3 DNA reads TGCGCCAAAGGCAGAAAGGGTAAGGGGAGGACAGGGGACCCCTACGAGCAGTACTTC. Translated, it gives CAKGRKGKGRTGDPYEQYF.

This chain connects TRBV6-5 to TRBJ2-1; 8 bases map to TRBD2. The CDR3 is 15 residues long. J was trimmed by 7 bases and V by 0 bases; bases with no gene match: 5. Germline CDR1 is MNHEY and CDR2 is SVGAGI. CDR3: CASSYSAGARNEQFF. Here the CDR3 DNA reads TGTGCCAGCAGTTACTCAGCGGGGGCGAGGAATGAGCAGTTCTTC.

This clone has a single count. This sequence joins TRBV7-2 and TRBJ1-6; no firm D call. CDR1 is SGHTA, CDR2 FQGNSA, per germline. V shed 5 bases and J shed 3 bases, with 11 bases lying between them. This CDR3 region has 15 residues. The DNA for the CDR3 is TGTGCCAGCAGCCCTCAGGTTGACTATAATTCACCCCTCCACTTT. This translates into CASSPQVDYNSPLHF.

The count of this clone is one. This sequence joins TRBV29-1 and TRBJ2-7; D remains unclear. The CDR3 runs to 13 residues. CDR1 is SQVTM, CDR2 ANQGSEA, per germline. Trimming took off 7 bases at V and 1 base at J, with 14 bases between the two ends. The CDR3 region is CSGTRLLSYEQYF. The CDR3 coding sequence is TGCAGCGGTACTCGACTTCTTTCCTACGAGCAGTACTTC.

V and J are TRBV2 and TRBJ2-1; 9 positions match TRBD1. V was clipped by 5 bases and J by 5 bases; unmatched bases: 1. Germline loops: CDR1 SNHLY, CDR2 FYNNEI. The CDR3 extends over 13 amino acids. CDR3 in amino acids: CASSWDRDNEQFF. CDR3 nucleotides: TGTGCCAGCAGTTGGGACAGGGACAATGAGCAGTTCTTC.

V is TRBV11-3 and J is TRBJ2-3; 11 bases align to TRBD2. The CDR3 is made up of 15 amino acids. The V segment lost 5 bases and the J segment 6 bases; nucleotides outside the gene matches: 7. CDR1 and CDR2 (germline): SGHNT, YENEEA. The DNA for the CDR3 is TGTGCCAGCAGCGCAGGACTAGCGGGTGCGGATACGCAGTATTTT. This translates into CASSAGLAGADTQYF.

This clone was detected only once. The chain uses TRBV4-3 and TRBJ2-1, with D possibly being TRBD2 (6 bases). CDR3 size: 13 residues. V was clipped by 0 bases and J by 10 bases, with 10 bases between them. Germline-derived CDR1 and CDR2 are LGHNA and YSLEER. The CDR3, as DNA: TGCGCCAGCAGCCAAGATCGGCTAGCGGAGCAGTTCTTC. Protein sequence: CASSQDRLAEQFF.

V is TRBV7-2 and J is TRBJ1-4; perhaps TRBD1 as D (6 bases). This CDR3 contains 12 residues. CDR1 and CDR2 (germline): SGHTA, FQGNSA. Trimming left V 3 bases short and J 8 bases short, with 7 bases between. Written as DNA, the CDR3 is TGTGCCAGCAGCTTCAGGGGCGAAAAACTGTTTTTT. Its translation is CASSFRGEKLFF. Full variable domain (rest looked up from reference TRBV7-2 and TRBJ1-4): GAGVSQSPSNKVTEKGKDVELRCDPISGHTALYWYRQSLGQGLEFLIYFQGNSAPDKSGLPSDRFSAERTGGSVSTLTIQRTQQEDSAVYLCASSFRGEKLFFGSGTQLSVL.

The chain joins TRBV5-8 to TRBJ2-3, with unresolved D. The CDR3 loop spans 18 amino acids. Germline V CDR1 and CDR2: SGHTS, YDEGEE. The V end was cut by 5 bases, the J end by 3 bases, with 25 bases between. CDR3 sequence: CASRLTPHSWVSTDTQYF. The CDR3 DNA reads TGTGCCAGCAGACTAACGCCTCATTCCTGGGTTTCTACAGATACGCAGTATTTT.

The rearrangement joins TRBV10-3 to TRBJ2-7; 10 bases line up with TRBD2. The CDR3 totals 14 residues. CDR1 is ENHRY and CDR2 is SYGVKD in the germline V gene. Trimming at V came to 11 bases and at J to 2 bases, leaving 9 bases not matched to a gene. CDR3 in DNA: TGTGCCTCCACGGACAGCGGGGGGGCCTACGAGCAGTACTTC. Translated: CASTDSGGAYEQYF.

This rearrangement joins TRBV30 to TRBJ1-2; 8 positions agree with TRBD1. The CDR3 length is 11 residues. Germline V CDR1 and CDR2: GTSNPN, SVGIG (reference sequence). V dropped 0 bases and J dropped 14; count of bases not matched to a gene: 5. The CDR3 protein is CAWSVRDRLTF. The CDR3 DNA is TGTGCCTGGAGTGTACGGGACAGGTTGACCTTC.